The clone carrying this TCR beta chain was counted only a few times. This sample stems from a study of sequential checkpoint blockade in melanoma. Sequencing was performed with immunoSEQ multiplex PCR; in TCRdb, only in-frame clones are kept and a portion is missing. Among roughly 30,000 clones, 83% were seen once, and the ten largest hold roughly a sixth. The treatment denotes: randomized to nivolumab then ipilimumab (arm A) or the reverse (arm B). V lost 2 bases and J 0 bases, leaving 4 bases between the germline ends. CDR1 is SGHAT and CDR2 is FQNNGV in the germline V gene. The CDR3 is 13 amino acids.

This specimen was CD8+ T cells sorted from blood (inferred from file names), taken from a patient given nivolumab and ipilimumab in sequence. This chain joins TRBV11-2 and TRBJ1-1, with no clear D. The receptor's source is a human donor with melanoma. The CDR3 protein is CASSLYMNTEAFF. The CDR3 bases are TGTGCCAGCAGCTTATATATGAACACTGAAGCTTTCTTT.